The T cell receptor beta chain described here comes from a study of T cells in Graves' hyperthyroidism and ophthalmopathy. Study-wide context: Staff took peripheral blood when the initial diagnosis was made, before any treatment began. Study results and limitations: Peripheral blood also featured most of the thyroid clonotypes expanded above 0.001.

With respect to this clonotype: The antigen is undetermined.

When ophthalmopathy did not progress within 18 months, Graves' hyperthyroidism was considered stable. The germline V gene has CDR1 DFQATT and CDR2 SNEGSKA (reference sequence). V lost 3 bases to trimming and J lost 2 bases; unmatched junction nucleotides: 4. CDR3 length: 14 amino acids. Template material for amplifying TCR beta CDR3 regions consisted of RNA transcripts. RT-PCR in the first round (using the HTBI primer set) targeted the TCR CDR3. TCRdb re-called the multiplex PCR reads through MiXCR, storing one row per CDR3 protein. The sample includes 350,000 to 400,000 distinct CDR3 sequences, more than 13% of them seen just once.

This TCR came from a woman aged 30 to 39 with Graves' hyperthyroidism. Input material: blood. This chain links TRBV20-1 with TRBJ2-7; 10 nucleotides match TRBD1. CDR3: CSARGQGSTYEQYF. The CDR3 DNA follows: TGCAGTGCTAGGGGACAGGGGAGCACCTACGAGCAGTACTTC.